The next 23 T cell receptor beta chains were all read from a single sample in a study of blood T cell repertoires in COVID-19. Clones were sequenced by immunoSEQ multiplex PCR, and TCRdb holds only the in-frame ones, with some missing. This sample has about 400,000 clones, with more than 75% found just once. The specimen sequenced was PBMCs or T cells enriched from blood (not recorded which). These receptors all stem from a woman aged 45 to 65 who had recovered from COVID-19.

The V call is TRBV28, the J call TRBJ1-1; 8 nucleotides line up with TRBD1. The V gene's germline CDR1 is MDHEN and CDR2 SYDVKM. This CDR3 has 17 amino acids. Unmatched junction bases numbered 7, after V lost 1 base and J lost 0 bases. The CDR3 reads CASSLYWDRSMNTEAFF. The CDR3 coding sequence is TGTGCCAGCAGTTTATACTGGGACAGGTCCATGAACACTGAAGCTTTCTTT.

The rearrangement uses TRBV7-9 and TRBJ1-1; no reliable D call. Germline V gives CDR1 SEHNR, CDR2 FQNEAQ (reference sequence). V was cut by 5 bases and J by 5 bases, with 12 bases left in between. The CDR3 has 13 amino acids. CDR3 DNA: TGTGCCAGCAGCGGAGTTGGGTTTACTGAAGCTTTCTTT. It codes for CASSGVGFTEAFF.

V and J are TRBV25-1 and TRBJ2-7; 8 bases fit TRBD1. CDR3 length: 13 residues. With 3 bases clipped from V and 6 bases from J, the junction kept 4 bases outside the gene matches. CDR1 is MGHDK and CDR2 is SYGVNS in the germline V gene. The DNA for the CDR3 is TGTGCCAGCAGTGACAGGGGGCAGCTCGAGCAGTACTTC. Its translation: CASSDRGQLEQYF.

The chain links TRBV9 to TRBJ2-1; 7 bases line up with TRBD2. The germline CDR1 and CDR2 sequences are SGDLS and YYNGEE. The CDR3 contains 17 residues. The J segment lost 7 bases and the V segment lost 3 bases, leaving 16 bases of the junction unmatched. CDR3 DNA: TGTGCCAGCAGCGGATCGCCGGGACGCGCGGGGGTTAATGAGCAGTTCTTC. This gives the protein CASSGSPGRAGVNEQFF.

This chain links TRBV7-9 with TRBJ2-7, with D hard to call. Looked up from germline, CDR1 is SEHNR and CDR2 is FQNEAQ (reference sequence). The CDR3 length is 15 residues. Deletions cut 0 bases from V and 3 bases from J, with 12 bases between. CDR3 amino acids: CASSLAGVGVYEQYF. DNA of the CDR3: TGTGCCAGCAGCTTAGCGGGCGTGGGTGTCTACGAGCAGTACTTC.

The gene calls are TRBV25-1 and TRBJ2-1, with 10 bases lining up with TRBD1. Germline assignment: CDR1 MGHDK and CDR2 SYGVNS. J was trimmed by 5 bases and V by 7 bases; bases with no gene match: 5. The CDR3 is made up of 14 amino acids. This CDR3 reads CASKAGTGDNEQFF. The CDR3 bases are TGTGCCAGCAAAGCAGGGACAGGGGACAATGAGCAGTTCTTC.

This sequence joins TRBV29-1 and TRBJ2-7; maybe TRBD1 (5 bases). CDR1 SQVTM and CDR2 ANQGSEA come from the germline V gene. The CDR3 covers 13 residues. Trimming stripped 3 bases from V and 0 bases from J, with 9 bases between. The CDR3 DNA is TGCAGCGTTGACTTGGACAACTCCTACGAGCAGTACTTC. Translation gives CSVDLDNSYEQYF.

This chain uses TRBV19 with TRBJ1-3; D gene unclear. CDR3 size: 14 residues. V lost 5 bases and J lost 0, with 8 bases in between. The V gene's germline CDR1 is LNHDA and CDR2 SQIVND (reference sequence). CDR3 protein: CASSFQSSGNTIYF. The CDR3, as DNA: TGTGCCAGTAGTTTCCAGTCCTCTGGAAACACCATATATTTT.

The rearrangement joins TRBV9 to TRBJ2-1, with D tentatively TRBD1 (5 bases). CDR1 SGDLS and CDR2 YYNGEE come from the germline V gene. The CDR3 has 15 residues. V lost 5 bases to trimming and J lost 4 bases, with 16 bases between them. CDR3 amino acids: CASSGTQGRYNEQFF. The CDR3 DNA reads as TGTGCCAGCAGTGGCACGCAGGGCCGATACAATGAGCAGTTCTTC.

The chain links TRBV28 to TRBJ1-3; D gene uncertain. Germline V gives CDR1 MDHEN, CDR2 SYDVKM. This CDR3 spans 15 amino acids. The germline V and J ends were trimmed by 2 bases and 0 bases, with 8 bases remaining between them. DNA for the CDR3: TGTGCCAGCAGTTTAGTACCGAGCTCTGGAAACACCATATATTTT. It specifies CASSLVPSSGNTIYF.

This clone has a handful of counts. V is TRBV7-9 and J is TRBJ1-6; D gene ambiguous. The germline V gene encodes CDR1 SEHNR and CDR2 FQNEAQ (reference sequence). This CDR3 comprises 14 residues. Trimming shortened V by 5 bases and J by 4 bases, and 9 bases separated the two germline ends. Written as DNA, the CDR3 is TGTGCCAGCAGCATAGAACAGTATAATTCACCCCTCCACTTT. Its translation: CASSIEQYNSPLHF.

The rearrangement joins TRBV2 to TRBJ1-1; D possibly corresponds to TRBD1 (5 bases). Germline V CDR1 and CDR2: SNHLY, FYNNEI. Between the trimmed V and J ends, which lost 3 bases and 1 base, there was a span of 6 bases. There are 13 residues in the CDR3. The CDR3 coding sequence is TGTGCCAGCAGTGAGGGGCCGAACACTGAAGCTTTCTTT. Translation: CASSEGPNTEAFF.

The chain links TRBV5-5 to TRBJ1-6; D is unclear. Trimming cost V 3 bases and J 2 bases, with 12 bases left between them. CDR3 length: 16 amino acids. CDR1 and CDR2 (germline): SGHKS, YYEKEE (reference sequence). CDR3 DNA: TGTGCCAGCAGCTCTGCAGGTATTCCCTATAATTCACCCCTCCACTTT. Its protein product is CASSSAGIPYNSPLHF.

V usage is TRBV7-8 and J usage is TRBJ2-2; 7 positions match TRBD2. Germline V gene lookup returns CDR1 SGHVS and CDR2 FQNEAQ. There are 16 residues in the CDR3. V was clipped by 5 bases and J by 1 base; unmatched bases: 7. The CDR3 reads CASSILTSRNTGELFF. Here the CDR3 DNA reads TGTGCCAGCAGCATTCTGACTAGCAGGAACACCGGGGAGCTGTTTTTT.

This clone turned up a few times. The V and J genes are TRBV4-1 and TRBJ2-1; D perhaps matches TRBD2 (6 bases). V lost 3 bases, J lost 8 bases, and 17 bases lay in between. From germline, CDR1 is MGHRA and CDR2 YSYEKL. The CDR3 consists of 15 residues. The CDR3 sequence: CASSHDGLSFDEQFF. The CDR3 DNA reads TGCGCCAGCAGCCATGATGGACTAAGCTTTGATGAGCAGTTCTTC.

The chain is built from TRBV30 and TRBJ1-5; 9 bases line up with TRBD1. The CDR3 is 14 residues long. V was pared by 0 bases and J by 10 bases, with 7 bases of the junction left unmatched. Germline V CDR1 and CDR2: GTSNPN, SVGIG (reference sequence). The CDR3 DNA is TGTGCCTGGAGTGTACAGGGGGCTCGCATCCCCCAGCATTTT. Translated: CAWSVQGARIPQHF.

The chain joins TRBV2 to TRBJ2-5; a weak D match, TRBD1 (5 bases). This CDR3 contains 14 residues. Germline V lookup: CDR1 SNHLY, CDR2 FYNNEI. V was trimmed by 4 bases and J by 5 bases, leaving 14 bases between them. In DNA form, the CDR3 reads TGTGCCAGCAGTGCCAGGGCAGTCAGCGAGACCCAGTACTTC. It translates to CASSARAVSETQYF.

This clone was seen just once. The rearrangement joins TRBV5-1 to TRBJ1-3; D is uncertain. Between the trimmed V and J ends, which lost 0 bases and 2 bases, there was a span of 9 bases. CDR1 is SGHRS and CDR2 is YFSETQ in the germline V gene. This CDR3 has 15 residues. CDR3 DNA sequence: TGCGCCAGCAGCTTGGACAGTGGGCCTGGAAACACCATATATTTT. It codes for CASSLDSGPGNTIYF.

The V and J genes are TRBV19 and TRBJ1-2; TRBD1 agrees at 9 bases. The CDR3 extends over 13 amino acids. V gave up 4 bases and J gave up 6 bases; unmatched junction bases: 3. CDR1 LNHDA and CDR2 SQIVND come from the germline V gene (reference sequence). This CDR3 reads CASSSRTGDGYTF. The DNA for the CDR3 is TGTGCCAGTAGTAGTCGGACAGGGGATGGCTACACCTTC. The complete variable domain, with remaining parts taken from reference TRBV19 and TRBJ1-2, reads DGGITQSPKYLFRKEGQNVTLSCEQNLNHDAMYWYRQDPGQGLRLIYYSQIVNDFQKGDIAEGYSVSREKKESFPLTVTSAQKNPTAFYLCASSSRTGDGYTFGSGTRLTVV.

The CDR3, as DNA: TGTGCCAGCAGCGTTATAGTAGAGGATGAGCAGTTCTTC. Amino acids: CASSVIVEDEQFF. The chain joins TRBV7-9 to TRBJ2-1; D gene unclear. The germline CDR1 and CDR2 sequences are SEHNR and FQNEAQ (reference sequence). This CDR3 is 13 amino acids long. Trimming stripped 5 bases from V and 8 bases from J, with 13 bases between. Full variable domain (outside the CDR3, taken from reference TRBV7-9 and TRBJ2-1): DTGVSQNPRHKITKRGQNVTFRCDPISEHNRLYWYRQTLGQGPEFLTYFQNEAQLEKSRLLSDRFSAERPKGSFSTLEIQRTEQGDSAMYLCASSVIVEDEQFFGPGTRLTVL.

J is TRBJ2-3 and V is TRBV9; 9 nucleotides align to TRBD2. Germline-derived CDR1 and CDR2 are SGDLS and YYNGEE. Germline trimming cut 0 bases from V and 4 bases from J; bases unmatched to any gene: 6. The CDR3 is 16 amino acids. CDR3 protein: CASSVEASGASDTQYF. DNA of the CDR3: TGTGCCAGCAGCGTAGAAGCTAGCGGGGCGTCAGATACGCAGTATTTT.

In its sample, this clone was seen many times. This chain uses TRBV6-5 with TRBJ2-7, with a weak D call TRBD1 (6 bases). V dropped 5 bases and J dropped 3 bases, with 11 bases sitting between them. Germline lookup yields CDR1 MNHEY and CDR2 SVGAGI. CDR3 length: 13 amino acids. CDR3: CASSIRGDYEQYF. DNA of the CDR3: TGTGCCAGCAGTATCAGGGGAGACTACGAGCAGTACTTC.

This chain links TRBV5-8 with TRBJ2-1, with 9 bases identical to TRBD1. Trimming removed 4 bases from V and 5 bases from J; junction bases left unmatched: 7. The CDR3 runs 15 residues. Germline assignment: CDR1 SGHTS and CDR2 YDEGEE. The CDR3 DNA reads TGTGCCAGCAGCCCCGGGGACAGGGTTGACAATGAGCAGTTCTTC. Its protein is CASSPGDRVDNEQFF.